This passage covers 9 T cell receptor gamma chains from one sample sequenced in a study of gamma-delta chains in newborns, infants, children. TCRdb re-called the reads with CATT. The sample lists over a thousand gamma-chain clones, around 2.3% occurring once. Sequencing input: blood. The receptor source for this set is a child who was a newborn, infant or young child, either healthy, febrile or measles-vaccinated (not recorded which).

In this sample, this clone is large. DNA of the CDR3: TGTGCCACCTGGGACGGACTGAATAAGAAACTCTTT. The encoded protein is CATWDGLNKKLF. The chain recombines TRGV2 with TRGJ1 or TRGJ2. Germline CDR1 EGSNGY, CDR2 YDSYNSKV. The CDR3 length is 12 residues. V shed 1 base, J shed 8 bases, and the junction held 5 bases outside the gene matches.

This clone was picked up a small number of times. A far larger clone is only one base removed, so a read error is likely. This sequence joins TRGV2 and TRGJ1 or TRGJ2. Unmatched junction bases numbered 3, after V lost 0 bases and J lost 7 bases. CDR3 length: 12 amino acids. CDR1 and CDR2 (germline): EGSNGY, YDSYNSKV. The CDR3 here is CATWDGRYKKLF. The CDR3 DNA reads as TGTGCCACCTGGGACGGGCGCTATAAGAAACTCTTT.

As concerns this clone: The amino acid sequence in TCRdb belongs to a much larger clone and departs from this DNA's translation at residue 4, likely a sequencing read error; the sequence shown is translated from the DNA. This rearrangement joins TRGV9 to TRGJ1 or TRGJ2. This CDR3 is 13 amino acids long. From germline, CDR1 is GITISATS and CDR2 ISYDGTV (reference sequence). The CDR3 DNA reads TGTGCCTTGCGGGACCCCCCCTTTCGTAAGAAACTCTTT. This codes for CALRDPPFRKKLF.

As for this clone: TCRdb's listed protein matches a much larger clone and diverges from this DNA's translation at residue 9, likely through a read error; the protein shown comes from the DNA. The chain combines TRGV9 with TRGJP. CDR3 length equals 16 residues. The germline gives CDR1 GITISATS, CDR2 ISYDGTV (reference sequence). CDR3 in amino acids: CALWDFQESGKKIKVF. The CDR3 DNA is TGTGCCTTGTGGGATTTTCAAGAGTCGGGCAAAAAAATCAAGGTATTT.

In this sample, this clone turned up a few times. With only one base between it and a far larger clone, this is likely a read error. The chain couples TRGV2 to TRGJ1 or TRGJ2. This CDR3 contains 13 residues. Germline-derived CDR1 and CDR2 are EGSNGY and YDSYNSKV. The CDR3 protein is CATWDGMGYKKLF. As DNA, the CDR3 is TGTGCTACCTGGGACGGGATGGGGTATAAGAAACTCTTT.

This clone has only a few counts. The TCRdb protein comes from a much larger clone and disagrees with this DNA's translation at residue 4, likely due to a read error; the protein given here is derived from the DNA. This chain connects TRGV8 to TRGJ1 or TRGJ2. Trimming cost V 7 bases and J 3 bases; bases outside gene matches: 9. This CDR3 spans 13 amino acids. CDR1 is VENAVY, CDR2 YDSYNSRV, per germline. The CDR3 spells CATCDFPYYKKLF. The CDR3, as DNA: TGTGCCACCTGTGACTTTCCTTATTATAAGAAACTCTTT.

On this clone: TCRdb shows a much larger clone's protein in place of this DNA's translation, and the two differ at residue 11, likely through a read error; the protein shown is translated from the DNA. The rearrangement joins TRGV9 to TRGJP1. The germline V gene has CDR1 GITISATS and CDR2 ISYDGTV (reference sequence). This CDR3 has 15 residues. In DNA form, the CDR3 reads TGTGCCTTGTGGGAGACCTATACCACTGGTTGCTTCAAGATATTT. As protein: CALWETYTTGCFKIF.

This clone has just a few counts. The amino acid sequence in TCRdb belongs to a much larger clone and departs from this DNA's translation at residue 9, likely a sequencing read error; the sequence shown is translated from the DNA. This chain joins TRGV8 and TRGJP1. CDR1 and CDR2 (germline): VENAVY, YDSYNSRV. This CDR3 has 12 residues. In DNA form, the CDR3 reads TGTGCCACCTGGGACACTGGTTGGCTCAAGATATTT. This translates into CATWDTGWLKIF.

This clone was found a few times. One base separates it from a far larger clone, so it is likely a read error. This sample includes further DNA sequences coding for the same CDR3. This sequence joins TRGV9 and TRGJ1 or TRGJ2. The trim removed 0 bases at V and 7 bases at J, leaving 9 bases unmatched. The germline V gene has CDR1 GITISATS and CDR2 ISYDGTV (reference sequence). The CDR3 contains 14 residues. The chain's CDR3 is CALWEVQVGYKKLF. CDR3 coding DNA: TGTGCCTTGTGGGAGGTGCAGGTGGGCTATAAGAAACTCTTT.